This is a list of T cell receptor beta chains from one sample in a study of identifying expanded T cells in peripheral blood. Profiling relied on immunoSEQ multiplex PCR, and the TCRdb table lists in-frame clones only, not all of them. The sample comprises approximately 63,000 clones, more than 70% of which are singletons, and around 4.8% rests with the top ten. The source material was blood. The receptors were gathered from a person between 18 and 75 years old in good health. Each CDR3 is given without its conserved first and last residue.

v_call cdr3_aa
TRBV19 ASSQTGNTEAF
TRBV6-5 ASKTGYANYGYT
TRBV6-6 ASSQPGEANYGYT
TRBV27 ASSDRPNYGYT
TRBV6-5 ASSSGEAGELF
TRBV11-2 ASSLEGSNSPLH
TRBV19 ASSPPEGATNQPQH
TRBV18 ASSPPSGLKDEQY
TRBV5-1 ASSSGLFPYEQY
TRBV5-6 ASSLGTGVNQPQH
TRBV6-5 ASSYSGQGRREQY
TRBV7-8 ASSPYRIGEQY
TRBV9 ASSVDGGVGSGNTIY
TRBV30 AWSGNYGYT
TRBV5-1 ASSWGPPGLYTGELF
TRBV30 AWSSGGNEKLF
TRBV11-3 ASSEGTSYEQY
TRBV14 ASSPIWDYTEAF
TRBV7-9 ASSLAAGLSNEQF
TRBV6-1 ASSTVGGRDTQY
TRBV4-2 ASSQEGLAADYEQY
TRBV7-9 ASSWGDGPYEQY